This T cell receptor beta chain came from a study of regulatory T cells in long-lasting Graves disease. In germline, CDR1 is MNHEY, CDR2 SMNVEV (reference sequence). V shed 3 bases, J shed 7 bases, and the junction held 7 bases outside the gene matches. This CDR3 spans 14 amino acids. This clonotype was seen a few times. The time point denotes: newly diagnosed GD, antithyroid drugs for less than 3 months. PBMC-derived RNA was used for the TCR library. Researchers made TCR beta libraries by using iRepertoire HTBI primers and running Arm-PCR on CDR3 regions. TCRdb re-called the multiplex PCR reads with MiXCR, one entry per CDR3 protein. The table has 600,000 to 650,000 distinct CDR3 sequences, about 16% seen once. The sample also formed part of further work on T cells in Graves' hyperthyroidism and ophthalmopathy.

The receptor comes from a woman aged 30 to 39 with Graves disease. This specimen consisted of peripheral blood mononuclear cells (PBMCs), obtained at new diagnosis, from a patient treated with antithyroid drugs. V is TRBV27 and J is TRBJ2-5; 8 bases are a match to TRBD2. CDR3 bases: TGTGCCAGCAGTTTTCAGACACGGGGGGGGACCCAGTACTTC. Protein sequence: CASSFQTRGGTQYF.